This TCR beta chain was retrieved from a study of identical twins. TCRdb re-analysed the 5' RACE reads in MiXCR, keeping a single row per CDR3 protein. The sample has about 530,000 distinct CDR3 sequences; about a fifth are singletons. This sample also appeared in a second study, on yellow fever vaccine responses in identical twins.

This clonotype originated in a woman aged 18-29 years in good health. The specimen was CD4+ T cells sorted from blood.

The CDR3: CSARTSGTSYEQYF. Written as DNA, the CDR3 is TGCAGTGCACGGACTAGCGGGACCTCCTACGAGCAGTACTTC. V usage is TRBV20-1 and J usage is TRBJ2-7; 12 bases agree with TRBD2. The CDR3 is 14 amino acids. Germline CDR1 reads DFQATT; CDR2 reads SNEGSKA (reference sequence). V lost 6 bases to trimming and J lost 0 bases; unmatched junction nucleotides: 3.